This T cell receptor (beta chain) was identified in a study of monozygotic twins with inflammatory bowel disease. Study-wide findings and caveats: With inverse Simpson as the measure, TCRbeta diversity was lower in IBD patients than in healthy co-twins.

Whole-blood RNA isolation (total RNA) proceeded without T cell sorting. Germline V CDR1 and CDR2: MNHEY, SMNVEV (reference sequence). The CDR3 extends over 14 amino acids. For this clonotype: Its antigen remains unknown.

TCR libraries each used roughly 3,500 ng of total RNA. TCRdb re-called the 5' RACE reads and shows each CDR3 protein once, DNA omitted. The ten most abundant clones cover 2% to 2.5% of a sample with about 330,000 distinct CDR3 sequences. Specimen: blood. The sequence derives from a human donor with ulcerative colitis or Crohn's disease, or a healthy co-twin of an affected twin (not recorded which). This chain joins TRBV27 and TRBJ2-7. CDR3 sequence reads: CASSLMGTTYEQYF.